A selection of T cell receptor beta chains follows, all from one sample in a study of blood T cell repertoires in COVID-19. Data came from immunoSEQ multiplex PCR; TCRdb stores just in-frame clones and leaves some out. This table has 220,000 or so clones, less than 90% appearing once. Sequencing used PBMCs or T cells enriched from blood (not recorded which). These receptors were collected from a woman aged 40 to 50 who had recovered from COVID-19. CDR3s include the opening cysteine and the closing phenylalanine or tryptophan. The order of the fields is V gene, J gene, D gene, clone size, CDR3 DNA, CDR3 protein. The D gene is left open where the match is weak. Clone sizes are given selectively: once, few, many, or a class where the clone is expanded.

v_gene: TRBV5-1; j_gene: TRBJ1-1; d_gene: NA; abundance: NA; CDR3nt: TGCGCCAGCAGGGTTGCGTACAGGGAGAACACTGAAGCTTTCTTT; CDR3aa: CASRVAYRENTEAFF
v_gene: TRBV4-1; j_gene: TRBJ2-1; d_gene: TRBD2; abundance: NA; CDR3nt: TGCGCCAGCAGCCAAGGCTCTGTGCGGGAGAGGTCCTACAATGAGCAGTTCTTC; CDR3aa: CASSQGSVRERSYNEQFF
v_gene: TRBV20-1; j_gene: TRBJ2-7; d_gene: NA; abundance: NA; CDR3nt: TGCAGTGCTAGGTCTAACGAGCAGTACTTC; CDR3aa: CSARSNEQYF
v_gene: TRBV2; j_gene: TRBJ1-1; d_gene: NA; abundance: NA; CDR3nt: TGTGCCAGCAGCTACAGGGAGAACACTGAAGCTTTCTTT; CDR3aa: CASSYRENTEAFF
v_gene: TRBV6-5; j_gene: TRBJ2-2; d_gene: NA; abundance: NA; CDR3nt: TGTGCCAGCAGTTGGGGCTCGAACACCGGGGAGCTGTTTTTT; CDR3aa: CASSWGSNTGELFF
v_gene: TRBV5-1; j_gene: TRBJ2-4; d_gene: NA; abundance: NA; CDR3nt: TGCGCCAGCAGCTTGGGCCTGGGGCAGGGCGCAGCCAAAAACATTCAGTACTTC; CDR3aa: CASSLGLGQGAAKNIQYF
v_gene: TRBV19; j_gene: TRBJ1-3; d_gene: NA; abundance: NA; CDR3nt: TGTGCCAGTAGGCGGACTCCTAGAAGCTCTGGAAACACCATATATTTT; CDR3aa: CASRRTPRSSGNTIYF
v_gene: TRBV5-1; j_gene: TRBJ2-2; d_gene: TRBD2; abundance: NA; CDR3nt: TGCGCCAGCAGCCCCGGCCTAGCGGGGAACACCGGGGAGCTGTTTTTT; CDR3aa: CASSPGLAGNTGELFF
v_gene: TRBV6-5; j_gene: TRBJ1-2; d_gene: NA; abundance: once; CDR3nt: TGTGCCAGCAGGGGCACGGGCAGGGGCTATGGCTACACCTTC; CDR3aa: CASRGTGRGYGYTF
v_gene: TRBV27; j_gene: TRBJ2-1; d_gene: TRBD2; abundance: NA; CDR3nt: TGTGCCAGCAGTTTGAGGCAGACTAGCGGGACCAATGAGCAGTTCTTC; CDR3aa: CASSLRQTSGTNEQFF
v_gene: TRBV6-2/TRBV6-3; j_gene: TRBJ1-5; d_gene: NA; abundance: NA; CDR3nt: TGTGCCAGCAGTTACAATTCCGAGAATCAGCCCCAGCATTTT; CDR3aa: CASSYNSENQPQHF
v_gene: TRBV29-1; j_gene: TRBJ2-1; d_gene: TRBD1; abundance: once; CDR3nt: TGCAGCGTGGAGGGACAGGGGGCCGGTGAGCAGTTCTTC; CDR3aa: CSVEGQGAGEQFF
v_gene: TRBV6-2/TRBV6-3; j_gene: TRBJ1-3; d_gene: NA; abundance: NA; CDR3nt: TGTGCCAGCAGTCGGGGAAACACCATATATTTT; CDR3aa: CASSRGNTIYF
v_gene: TRBV11-3; j_gene: TRBJ2-3; d_gene: NA; abundance: NA; CDR3nt: TGTGCCAGCAGCAAGTGGGACGGGAGAGATACGCAGTATTTT; CDR3aa: CASSKWDGRDTQYF
v_gene: TRBV6-2/TRBV6-3; j_gene: TRBJ1-6; d_gene: NA; abundance: NA; CDR3nt: TGTGCCAGCACCCCTAGGGAGGCGATGGGGAATTCACCCCTCCACTTT; CDR3aa: CASTPREAMGNSPLHF
v_gene: TRBV7-2; j_gene: TRBJ2-1; d_gene: TRBD2; abundance: once; CDR3nt: TGTGCCAGCAGCTTAACCGCAACTAGCGGCCAGAGCAATGAGCAGTTCTTC; CDR3aa: CASSLTATSGQSNEQFF
v_gene: TRBV7-8; j_gene: TRBJ2-3; d_gene: TRBD2; abundance: NA; CDR3nt: TGTGCCAGCAGCTTAGCTCAGGGAGGGTATACGGGTACGCAGTATTTT; CDR3aa: CASSLAQGGYTGTQYF
v_gene: TRBV3-1/TRBV3-2; j_gene: TRBJ2-3; d_gene: NA; abundance: NA; CDR3nt: TGTGCCAGCAGCCAGGACCCTCGGGGTACGCAGTATTTT; CDR3aa: CASSQDPRGTQYF
v_gene: TRBV7-8; j_gene: TRBJ2-5; d_gene: NA; abundance: NA; CDR3nt: TGTGCCAGCAGCTTGTCGACTGGACAAGAGACCCAGTACTTC; CDR3aa: CASSLSTGQETQYF
v_gene: TRBV3-1/TRBV3-2; j_gene: TRBJ1-2; d_gene: TRBD1; abundance: NA; CDR3nt: TGTGCCAGCAGCCAAGAAGGGACAGGGGCCTATGGCTACACCTTC; CDR3aa: CASSQEGTGAYGYTF
v_gene: TRBV3-1/TRBV3-2; j_gene: TRBJ2-1; d_gene: TRBD2; abundance: NA; CDR3nt: TGTGCCAGCAGCCAAGTTTTAGCGGGAGTAGGTGAGCAGTTCTTC; CDR3aa: CASSQVLAGVGEQFF